These 30 T cell receptor beta chains originate from one sample sequenced in a study of shared clonotypes between healthy human individuals. TCRdb keeps only in-frame clones here, not all; method: immunoSEQ multiplex PCR. The sample records 800,000 to 1,200,000 clones, around 78% being singletons. Sequencing was performed on memory CD4+ T cells from PBMCs. Subset denoted: CD45RA-negative fraction. The receptors were gathered from a man aged 18 to 29 in good health. Some clones in this sample may be carry-over from other donors' samples.

Note on this clone: Additional DNA sequences in this sample encode the identical CDR3. This rearrangement joins TRBV5-4 to TRBJ2-5; TRBD2 agrees at 11 bases. The CDR3 covers 15 residues. Unmatched junction bases numbered 3, after V lost 3 bases and J lost 2 bases. The germline V gene has CDR1 SGHNT and CDR2 YYREEE (reference sequence). The CDR3 region is CASSSGTSGQETQYF. The CDR3 nucleotides read TGTGCCAGCAGCTCGGGGACTAGCGGACAAGAGACCCAGTACTTC.

This clone came up many times. This chain joins TRBV27 and TRBJ2-2; no definite D call. The V and J ends lost 3 bases and 4 bases respectively, with 12 bases between them. This CDR3 is built from 15 residues. Germline CDR1 MNHEY, CDR2 SMNVEV (reference sequence). Here the CDR3 reads CASSFEQRSTGELFF. The CDR3 DNA reads as TGTGCCAGCAGTTTCGAACAGCGCTCCACCGGGGAGCTGTTTTTT.

This clone was recorded only once. This chain uses TRBV1 with TRBJ2-4; the table's D gene call, TRBD2, was not cross checked with the DNA. TRBV1 constitutes a pseudogene. The CDR3 is 17 residues long. CDR3 residues: CTSTTTRTKEAKNIQYF. The CDR3 nucleotides read TGCACCAGCACAACCACCCGGACTAAGGAGGCCAAAAACATTCAGTACTTC.

This chain connects TRBV7-3 to TRBJ2-3; D might be TRBD1 or TRBD2, each matching 5 bases. Germline lookup yields CDR1 SGHTA and CDR2 FQGTGA. The CDR3 has 15 amino acids. The germline V and J ends were trimmed by 4 bases and 2 bases, with 13 bases remaining between them. The CDR3 reads CASSSGGGVTDTQYF. In DNA form, the CDR3 reads TGTGCCAGCAGCTCGGGTGGGGGAGTCACAGATACGCAGTATTTT.

This clone came up many times. The chain links TRBV29-1 to TRBJ1-2, with D possibly TRBD1 on 6 matching bases. There are 13 residues in the CDR3. The germline V and J ends were trimmed by 5 bases and 3 bases, with 13 bases remaining between them. CDR1 SQVTM and CDR2 ANQGSEA come from the germline V gene. The CDR3 nucleotides are TGCAGCGTTATAGAGACAGGTGACTATGGCTACACCTTC. Translating gives CSVIETGDYGYTF.

This clone was found a few times. This chain joins TRBV30 and TRBJ1-1; 9 bases map to TRBD1. Per the germline V gene, CDR1 is GTSNPN and CDR2 is SVGIG (reference sequence). Trimming at V came to 7 bases and at J to 10 bases, leaving 16 bases not matched to a gene. This CDR3 is 14 amino acids long. CDR3 DNA: TGTGCCTCTTCGCTAGAAACAGGGGGCTCTGGAGCTTTCTTT. Translation: CASSLETGGSGAFF.

This chain links TRBV7-2 with TRBJ2-7; 9 bases map to TRBD1. Per the germline V gene, CDR1 is SGHTA and CDR2 is FQGNSA. J gave up 3 bases and V 6 bases, and 9 bases lay outside the gene matches. This CDR3 is built from 15 residues. For the CDR3, the DNA is TGTGCCAGCAGAGAGGGACAGGGAGAATACTACGAGCAGTACTTC. Amino acid sequence: CASREGQGEYYEQYF.

Concerning this clone itself: Other DNA sequences of this sample code for an identical CDR3. The CDR3 loop is CASSYLQGDGYTF. CDR3 DNA sequence: TGTGCCAGCAGTTACCTACAGGGCGATGGCTACACCTTC. V is TRBV6-5 and J is TRBJ1-2; a weak D match, TRBD1 (6 bases). Trimming cost V 2 bases and J 6 bases, with 10 bases left between them. The V gene's germline CDR1 is MNHEY and CDR2 SVGAGI. This CDR3 is 13 amino acids long.

The chain is built from TRBV27 and TRBJ2-6, with 10 bases identical to TRBD1. CDR1 and CDR2 from the germline V gene are MNHEY and SMNVEV (reference sequence). V was clipped by 7 bases and J by 2 bases; unmatched bases: 11. The CDR3 contains 18 residues. CDR3 DNA sequence: TGTGCCAGCAAGGGGACAGGGGTGATTATTGCTGGGGCCAACGTCCTGACTTTC. The encoded protein is CASKGTGVIIAGANVLTF.

The chain combines TRBV2 with TRBJ2-1; D might be TRBD2 (5 bases). The length of the CDR3 is 17 residues. The ends were cut back, 3 bases at V and 6 bases at J, with 21 bases in the middle. CDR1 and CDR2 (germline): SNHLY, FYNNEI. The CDR3 protein is CASSDSRDLRAVNEQFF. CDR3 nucleotides: TGTGCCAGCAGTGATAGTCGGGATTTAAGGGCCGTCAATGAGCAGTTCTTC.

The genes are TRBV4-1 and TRBJ2-5; 7 nucleotides line up with TRBD2. V was clipped by 2 bases and J by 4 bases; unmatched bases: 10. Germline V lookup: CDR1 MGHRA, CDR2 YSYEKL. The CDR3 is 16 amino acids. The CDR3: CASSQNIGGYRETQYF. Written as DNA, the CDR3 is TGCGCCAGCAGCCAAAACATCGGGGGGTATCGAGAGACCCAGTACTTC.

This clone has just one count. This chain connects TRBV19 to TRBJ1-2; perhaps TRBD1 as D (6 bases). Trimming cost V 10 bases and J 0 bases, with 21 bases left between them. Germline lookup yields CDR1 LNHDA and CDR2 SQIVND (reference sequence). The CDR3 loop spans 16 amino acids. This CDR3 reads CATRGARVNPNYGYTF. CDR3 in DNA: TGTGCCACCCGGGGGGCAAGAGTAAACCCTAACTATGGCTACACCTTC.

V usage is TRBV7-8 and J usage is TRBJ1-4, with D hard to call. The CDR3 has 15 amino acids. Germline V CDR1 and CDR2: SGHVS, FQNEAQ. Trimming took 6 bases from V and 4 from J, leaving 15 bases between them. This CDR3 is CASSLRGSGNEKLFF. CDR3 sequence (DNA): TGTGCCAGCAGTCTTAGAGGGTCGGGTAATGAAAAACTGTTTTTT.

This clone was counted only a few times. The V call is TRBV5-1, the J call TRBJ1-2, with D uncertain. Germline V CDR1 and CDR2: SGHRS, YFSETQ. Trimming took off 7 bases at V and 0 bases at J, with 16 bases between the two ends. CDR3 size: 15 residues. The DNA of the CDR3 is TGCGCCAGCGCGGTTGGGTCCACTTCTAACTATGGCTACACCTTC. Its protein is CASAVGSTSNYGYTF.

Comment on this clone: Other DNA variants within this sample encode the same CDR3. V and J are TRBV6-5 and TRBJ1-1; a possible D gene is TRBD1 (5 bases). V was trimmed by 2 bases and J by 1 base, leaving 14 bases between them. The germline gives CDR1 MNHEY, CDR2 SVGAGI. CDR3 length: 16 amino acids. CDR3 protein: CASSYLPGRANTEAFF. Here the CDR3 DNA reads TGTGCCAGCAGTTACCTCCCAGGGAGAGCGAACACTGAAGCTTTCTTT.

The chain is built from TRBV2 and TRBJ1-4, with 10 bases identical to TRBD1. The trim removed 6 bases at V and 7 bases at J, leaving 5 bases unmatched. The CDR3 loop spans 14 amino acids. The V gene's germline CDR1 is SNHLY and CDR2 FYNNEI. The CDR3 loop reads CASRTGGEGEKLFF. The CDR3 DNA reads TGTGCCAGCAGGACAGGGGGCGAGGGTGAAAAACTGTTTTTT.

The chain links TRBV7-9 to TRBJ2-7, with 9 bases aligning to TRBD1. CDR1 SEHNR and CDR2 FQNEAQ come from the germline V gene (reference sequence). CDR3 length: 15 amino acids. J gave up 5 bases and V 2 bases, and 7 bases lay outside the gene matches. Here the CDR3 reads CASSLWTGARNEQYF. As DNA, the CDR3 is TGTGCCAGCAGCTTATGGACAGGGGCGAGGAACGAGCAGTACTTC.

The chain recombines TRBV18 with TRBJ2-2, with D perhaps matching TRBD1 (5 bases). In germline, CDR1 is KGHSH, CDR2 LQKENI. The CDR3 loop spans 16 amino acids. V lost 4 bases and J 4 bases, leaving 16 bases between the germline ends. CDR3 amino acids: CASSLARLTVTGELFF. The CDR3 nucleotides read TGTGCCAGCTCACTTGCGCGGCTGACAGTCACCGGGGAGCTGTTTTTT.

This clone was seen a few times. V usage is TRBV5-1 and J usage is TRBJ2-5; 10 bases line up with TRBD1. With V trimmed by 0 bases and J by 2 bases, 7 bases remained unmatched. Germline V gene sequence: CDR1 SGHRS, CDR2 YFSETQ. The CDR3 is made up of 17 amino acids. CDR3 residues: CASSLGYRDRGQETQYF. In nucleotides, the CDR3 is TGCGCCAGCAGCTTGGGGTACCGGGACAGGGGTCAAGAGACCCAGTACTTC.

This clone was observed many times. CDR3 DNA: TGTGCCAGCACCTACTTGGTTTTGGCAGATACGCAGTATTTT. Encoded protein: CASTYLVLADTQYF. V gene TRBV2 combines with J gene TRBJ2-3; no clear D gene. The CDR3 length is 14 residues. The V end was cut by 7 bases, the J end by 4 bases, with 15 bases between. Germline assignment: CDR1 SNHLY and CDR2 FYNNEI.

This chain joins TRBV5-4 and TRBJ2-7, with D possibly matching TRBD2 (7 bases). V shed 0 bases and J shed 5 bases, with 15 bases lying between them. The CDR3 consists of 15 residues. Germline V gene sequence: CDR1 SGHNT, CDR2 YYREEE (reference sequence). CDR3 DNA sequence: TGTGCCAGCAGCTTGGCCGGGGGGCAGAGAAACGAGCAGTACTTC. This sequence encodes CASSLAGGQRNEQYF.

This sequence joins TRBV13 and TRBJ2-7; 7 nucleotides line up with TRBD1. This CDR3 has 14 amino acids. Per the germline V gene, CDR1 is PRHDT and CDR2 is FYEKMQ (reference sequence). The V gene end was trimmed by 5 bases and the J gene end by 9 bases; junction bases not matched to a gene: 13. CDR3 nucleotide sequence: TGTGCCAGCAGCGGTCCCGGGACAGAAATCGGGCAGTACTTC. The encoded protein is CASSGPGTEIGQYF.

The CDR3 loop reads CAIIPGGAGSTEAFF. The CDR3 DNA sequence: TGTGCCATCATTCCAGGGGGCGCAGGTTCCACTGAAGCTTTCTTT. This chain connects TRBV2 to TRBJ1-1; 8 positions agree with TRBD1. The CDR3 contains 15 residues. In germline, CDR1 is SNHLY, CDR2 FYNNEI. The V gene end was trimmed by 10 bases and the J gene end by 4 bases; junction bases not matched to a gene: 14.

The chain carries TRBV2 and TRBJ1-5, with 7 bases matching TRBD1. The J segment lost 7 bases and the V segment lost 5 bases, leaving 8 bases of the junction unmatched. The CDR3 is 14 amino acids. CDR1 and CDR2 from the germline V gene are SNHLY and FYNNEI. The CDR3 reads CASSNRGPGQPQHF. CDR3 DNA sequence: TGTGCCAGCAGTAACAGGGGACCTGGACAGCCCCAGCATTTT.

Notes on this clone: The same CDR3 also results from other DNA sequences found in this sample. CDR3 in amino acids: CASSLSSGANVLTF. Written as DNA, the CDR3 is TGCGCCAGCAGCTTATCATCTGGGGCCAACGTCCTGACTTTC. This chain links TRBV5-1 with TRBJ2-6; D not resolved. Germline V gene sequence: CDR1 SGHRS, CDR2 YFSETQ. V was cut by 2 bases and J by 1 base, with 4 bases left in between. This CDR3 is 14 amino acids long.

This clone was detected once. The chain is built from TRBV5-6 and TRBJ1-2; 7 bases agree with TRBD1. From germline, CDR1 is SGHDT and CDR2 YYEEEE. J lost 2 bases, V lost 3 bases, and 7 bases had no gene match. The CDR3 covers 15 residues. The CDR3 DNA reads TGTGCCAGCAGCTACCGGGACAGAGTAAACTATGGCTACACCTTC. Protein product: CASSYRDRVNYGYTF.

This chain links TRBV2 with TRBJ1-2, with D perhaps matching TRBD1 (5 bases). CDR1 and CDR2 (germline): SNHLY, FYNNEI. Trimming left V 3 bases short and J 7 bases short, with 15 bases between. The CDR3 has 14 residues. CDR3 amino acids: CASSETGQGRGYTF. For the CDR3, the DNA is TGTGCCAGCAGTGAGACGGGGCAGGGCCGTGGCTACACCTTC.

This clone was counted a few times. This chain links TRBV7-2 with TRBJ2-5, with 9 bases fitting TRBD2. The V and J ends lost 4 bases and 1 base, in that order; junction bases with no gene match: 4. There are 15 residues in the CDR3. The germline V gene has CDR1 SGHTA and CDR2 FQGNSA. The CDR3 DNA reads TGTGCCAGCAGCTCAGGGACTAGCCTCCAAGAGACCCAGTACTTC. It specifies CASSSGTSLQETQYF.

V is TRBV7-2 and J is TRBJ2-3; D may correspond to TRBD1 or TRBD2 (5 bases each). Between the trimmed V and J ends, which lost 4 bases and 4 bases, there was a span of 18 bases. Germline lookup yields CDR1 SGHTA and CDR2 FQGNSA. The CDR3 has 16 residues. The CDR3 DNA is TGTGCCAGCAGCTGGACGGGACCCGGCGGCGCAGATACGCAGTATTTT. Translating it yields CASSWTGPGGADTQYF.

This sequence joins TRBV25-1 and TRBJ2-3, with D tentatively TRBD1 or TRBD2 (5 bases each). Trimming took 8 bases from V and 4 from J, leaving 16 bases between them. The CDR3 length is 14 residues. The V gene's germline CDR1 is MGHDK and CDR2 SYGVNS. The CDR3 DNA reads TGTGCCAGCGCTCCCCAGGGAGATTCAGATACGCAGTATTTT. Amino acid sequence: CASAPQGDSDTQYF.